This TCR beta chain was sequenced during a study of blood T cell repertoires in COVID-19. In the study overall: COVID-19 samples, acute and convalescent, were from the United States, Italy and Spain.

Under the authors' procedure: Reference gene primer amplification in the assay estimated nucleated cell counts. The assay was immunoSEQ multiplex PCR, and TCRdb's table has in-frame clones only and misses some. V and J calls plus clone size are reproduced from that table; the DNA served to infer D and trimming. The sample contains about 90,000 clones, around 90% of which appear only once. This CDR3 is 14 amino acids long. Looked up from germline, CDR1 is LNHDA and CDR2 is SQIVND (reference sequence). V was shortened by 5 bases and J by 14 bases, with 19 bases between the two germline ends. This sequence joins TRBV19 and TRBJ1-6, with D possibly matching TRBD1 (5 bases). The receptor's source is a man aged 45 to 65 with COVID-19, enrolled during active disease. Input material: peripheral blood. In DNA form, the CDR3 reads TGTGCCAGTAGTTGGCAGGGCCGACGGATTTCCCTCCACTTT. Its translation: CASSWQGRRISLHF.